This entry features one T cell receptor (beta chain) sequence. The data are from a study of shared clonotypes between healthy human individuals. The naive CD8 fraction comprised CD45RO-negative cells positively selected for CCR7 and excluded terminally differentiated effector memory CD45RA+ cells. The donor cohort consisted entirely of Caucasian adults residing in Nashville, Tennessee. The V segment lost 4 bases and the J segment 1 base; nucleotides outside the gene matches: 3. CDR3 size: 14 residues. Germline CDR1 and CDR2: SNHLY and FYNNEI. Using immunoSEQ multiplex PCR, the repertoire was profiled, and TCRdb retains in-frame clones only, with some absent. The sample has some 2 million clones; less than 95% are singletons.

The chain links TRBV2 to TRBJ2-7, with 8 nucleotides matching TRBD2. This clonotype originated in a man between 18 and 35 years old in good health. The specimen sequenced was naive CD8+ T cells sorted from blood. CDR3 DNA: TGTGCCAGCAGTGGTCGGGGGGGATCCTACGAGCAGTACTTC. Translating gives CASSGRGGSYEQYF.